Below are 7 T cell receptor beta chains sequenced from a single sample in a study of T-cell reconstitution after alpha-beta-depleted transplantation in children. TCRbeta library preparation incorporated unique molecular identifiers. From the PCR reads, TCRdb called clonotypes with MiXCR, one entry per CDR3 protein. The table lists fewer than 450,000 distinct CDR3 sequences, under 20% of them singletons. The material was PBMCs, mostly from graft donor cells, obtained 360 days after TCRalphabeta/CD19-depleted stem cell transplant. The source of these receptors is a male patient aged 2 to 9 who had a stem cell transplant for acute lymphoblastic leukemia, so the T cells may come from the graft donor.

The rearrangement uses TRBV6-2 or TRBV6-3 and TRBJ2-1; tentatively, D is TRBD2 (6 bases). Germline CDR1 and CDR2: MNHEY and SVGEGT. The CDR3 sequence is 15 residues long. Trimming cost V 0 bases and J 4 bases, with 10 bases left between them. CDR3 loop: CASSYSLAAYNEQFF. The CDR3 coding sequence is TGTGCCAGCAGTTACTCACTAGCAGCTTACAATGAGCAGTTCTTC.

This clonotype showed up many times. J is TRBJ2-1 and V is TRBV12-3 or TRBV12-4, with no clear D. Trimming took 1 base from V and 5 from J, leaving 9 bases between them. CDR3 size: 14 residues. CDR3 coding DNA: TGTGCCAGCAGTTTAGGTCTGCTGAACAATGAGCAGTTCTTC. This encodes CASSLGLLNNEQFF.

This clonotype was seen many times. The V call is TRBV5-1, the J call TRBJ2-1; D could derive from TRBD1 or TRBD2 (5 bases each). Germline V lookup: CDR1 SGHRS, CDR2 YFSETQ. CDR3 length: 15 amino acids. V lost 5 bases and J lost 0, with 12 bases in between. CDR3 DNA: TGCGCCAGCAGACAGGAGGCGGTCTCCTACAATGAGCAGTTCTTC. This encodes CASRQEAVSYNEQFF.

The V gene is TRBV29-1, the J gene TRBJ1-2; a weak D match, TRBD1 (5 bases). V was cut by 3 bases and J by 6 bases, with 8 bases left in between. This CDR3 spans 11 amino acids. Looked up from germline, CDR1 is SQVTM and CDR2 is ANQGSEA. DNA for the CDR3: TGCAGCGTTGAGGGGACGGATGGCTACACCTTC. Translation gives CSVEGTDGYTF.

This clonotype came up a few times. J is TRBJ2-1 and V is TRBV12-3 or TRBV12-4; D possibly corresponds to TRBD1 (5 bases). CDR3 length equals 14 residues. Deletions cut 2 bases from V and 6 bases from J, with 11 bases between. The CDR3 coding sequence is TGTGCCAGCAGTTTACAGGGCCTCTCCAATGAGCAGTTCTTC. It is translated as CASSLQGLSNEQFF.

This clonotype was seen many times. This chain links TRBV19 with TRBJ2-1, with 10 bases identical to TRBD2. Germline CDR1 reads LNHDA; CDR2 reads SQIVND (reference sequence). This CDR3 contains 15 residues. V lost 6 bases and J lost 1; bases outside the gene matches: 3. The CDR3 region is CASSSSGRSYNEQFF. In DNA form, the CDR3 reads TGTGCCAGTAGCTCTAGCGGGAGATCCTACAATGAGCAGTTCTTC. Supplemented by reference TRBV19 and TRBJ2-1, the full variable domain reads DGGITQSPKYLFRKEGQNVTLSCEQNLNHDAMYWYRQDPGQGLRLIYYSQIVNDFQKGDIAEGYSVSREKKESFPLTVTSAQKNPTAFYLCASSSSGRSYNEQFFGPGTRLTVL.

The chain uses TRBV6-2 or TRBV6-3 and TRBJ1-5; D uncertain. V shed 5 bases and J shed 6 bases, with 17 bases lying between them. The CDR3 length is 15 residues. Germline V lookup: CDR1 MNHEY, CDR2 SVGEGT. DNA of the CDR3: TGTGCCAGCAGTCCCCTAGTGGGAGGGATTCAGCCCCAGCATTTT. Protein sequence: CASSPLVGGIQPQHF.